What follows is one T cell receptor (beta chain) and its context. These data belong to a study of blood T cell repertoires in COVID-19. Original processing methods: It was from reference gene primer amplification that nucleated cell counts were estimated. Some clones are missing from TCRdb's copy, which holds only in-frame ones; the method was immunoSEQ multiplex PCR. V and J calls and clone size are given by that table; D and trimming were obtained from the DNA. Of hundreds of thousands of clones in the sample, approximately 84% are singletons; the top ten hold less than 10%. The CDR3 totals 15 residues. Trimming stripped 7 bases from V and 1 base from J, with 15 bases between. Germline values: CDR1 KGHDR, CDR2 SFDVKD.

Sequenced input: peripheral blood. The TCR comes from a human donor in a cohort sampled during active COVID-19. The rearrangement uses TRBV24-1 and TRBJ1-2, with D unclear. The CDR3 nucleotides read TGTGCCACCAGCAAATATCCAACAATTAACTATGGCTACACCTTC. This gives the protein CATSKYPTINYGYTF.